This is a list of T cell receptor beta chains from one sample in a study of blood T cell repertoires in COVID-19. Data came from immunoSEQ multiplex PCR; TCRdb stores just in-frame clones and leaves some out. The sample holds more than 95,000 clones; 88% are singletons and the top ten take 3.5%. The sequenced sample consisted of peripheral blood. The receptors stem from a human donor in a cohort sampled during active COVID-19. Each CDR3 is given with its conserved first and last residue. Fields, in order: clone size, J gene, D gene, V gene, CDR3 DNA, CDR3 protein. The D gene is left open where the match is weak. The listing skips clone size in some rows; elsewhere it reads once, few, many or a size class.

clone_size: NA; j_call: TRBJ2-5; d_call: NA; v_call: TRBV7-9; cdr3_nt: TGTGCCAGCAGCTTAAGGTCGGGGATGGAGACCCAGTACTTC; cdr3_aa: CASSLRSGMETQYF
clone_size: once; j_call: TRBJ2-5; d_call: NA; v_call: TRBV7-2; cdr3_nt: TGTGCCAGCACAATGGGCCAGGGATCCCAAGAGACCCAGTACTTC; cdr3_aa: CASTMGQGSQETQYF
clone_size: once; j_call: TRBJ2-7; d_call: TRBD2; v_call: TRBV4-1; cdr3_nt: TGCGCCAGCAGCCAAGCAACGACTAGCGGGAGAGCGGGCGAGCAGTACTTC; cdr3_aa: CASSQATTSGRAGEQYF
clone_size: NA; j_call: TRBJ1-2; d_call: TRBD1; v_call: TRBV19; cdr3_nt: TGTGCCAGTACCGGGACAGGGAGTAACTATGGCTACACCTTC; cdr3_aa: CASTGTGSNYGYTF
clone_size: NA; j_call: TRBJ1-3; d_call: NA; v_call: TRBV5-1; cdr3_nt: TGCGCCAGCAGCCAGGGCAGAGGGGGTGACGGAAACACCATATATTTT; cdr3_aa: CASSQGRGGDGNTIYF
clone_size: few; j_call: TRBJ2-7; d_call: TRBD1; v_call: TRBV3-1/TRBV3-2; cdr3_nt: TGTGCCAGCAGCCGCCTTGGGACAGGCCGCGAGCAGTACTTC; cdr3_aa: CASSRLGTGREQYF
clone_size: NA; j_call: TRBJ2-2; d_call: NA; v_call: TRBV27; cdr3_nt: TGTGCCAGCAGTTTATCTGTGAATTCGGCGAACACCGGGGAGCTGTTTTTT; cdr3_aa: CASSLSVNSANTGELFF
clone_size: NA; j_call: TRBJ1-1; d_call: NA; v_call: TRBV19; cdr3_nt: TGTGCCAGTAGTCCAACAGTGAACACTGAAGCTTTCTTT; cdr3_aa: CASSPTVNTEAFF
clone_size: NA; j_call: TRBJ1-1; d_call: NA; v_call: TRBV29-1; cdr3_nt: TGCACGCACCTCCGGGTCGGGGACACTGAAGCTTTCTTT; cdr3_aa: CTHLRVGDTEAFF
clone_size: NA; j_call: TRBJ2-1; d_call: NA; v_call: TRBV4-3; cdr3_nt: TGCGCCAGCAGCCAAGATGTGGGCGGGATAGACAATGAGCAGTTCTTC; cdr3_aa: CASSQDVGGIDNEQFF
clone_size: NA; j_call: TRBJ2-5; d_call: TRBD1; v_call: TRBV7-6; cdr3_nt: TGTGCCAGCACTTTAGGGGGGACAGGCCAAGAGACCCAGTACTTC; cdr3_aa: CASTLGGTGQETQYF
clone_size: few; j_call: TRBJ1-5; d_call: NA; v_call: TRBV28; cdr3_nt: TGTGCCAGCAGGGCTTCCAATCAGCCCCAGCATTTT; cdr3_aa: CASRASNQPQHF
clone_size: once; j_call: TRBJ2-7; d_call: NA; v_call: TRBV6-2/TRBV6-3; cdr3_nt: TGTGCCAGCAGTTATTACAACGAGCAGTACTTC; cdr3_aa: CASSYYNEQYF
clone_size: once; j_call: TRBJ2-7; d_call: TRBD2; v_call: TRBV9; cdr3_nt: TGTGCCAGCAGCGCAGAGGGACTAGCGGGATTCCACGAGCAGTACTTC; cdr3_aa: CASSAEGLAGFHEQYF
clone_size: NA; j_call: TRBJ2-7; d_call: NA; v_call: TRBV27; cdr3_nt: TGTGCCAGCAGAGCCCTAGAAGGATACGAGCAGTACTTC; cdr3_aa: CASRALEGYEQYF
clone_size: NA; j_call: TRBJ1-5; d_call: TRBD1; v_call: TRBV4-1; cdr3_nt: TGCGCCAGCAGCCTGGGGACAGACGATTTTAGCCAGCCCCAGCATTTT; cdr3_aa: CASSLGTDDFSQPQHF
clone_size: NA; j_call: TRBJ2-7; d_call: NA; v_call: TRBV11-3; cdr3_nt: TGTGCCAGCAGCAAGTCATTTCGAGATCCCGAGCAGTACTTC; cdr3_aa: CASSKSFRDPEQYF
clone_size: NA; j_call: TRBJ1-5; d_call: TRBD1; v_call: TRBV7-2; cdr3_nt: TGTGCCAGCAGCTCGGACAGGAATCAGCCCCAGCATTTT; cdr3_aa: CASSSDRNQPQHF
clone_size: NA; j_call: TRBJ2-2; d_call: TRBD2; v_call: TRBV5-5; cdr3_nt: TGTGCCAGCAGCTCTGACGGGACTAGCGGAGGGGGGCAAACCGGGGAGCTGTTTTTT; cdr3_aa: CASSSDGTSGGGQTGELFF
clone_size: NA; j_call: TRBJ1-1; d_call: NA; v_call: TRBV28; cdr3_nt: TGTGCCAGCAGTGAGGGACGTCGAGGGGGGAACACTGAAGCTTTCTTT; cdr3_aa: CASSEGRRGGNTEAFF
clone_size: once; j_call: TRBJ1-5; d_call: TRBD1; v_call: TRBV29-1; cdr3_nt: TGCAGCGTCAGATCAGGGGGAGGCAATCAGCCCCAGCATTTT; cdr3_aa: CSVRSGGGNQPQHF
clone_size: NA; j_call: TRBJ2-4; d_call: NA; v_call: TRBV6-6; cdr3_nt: TGTGCCAGCAGCCCCACTGATCTAGCCAAAAACATTCAGTACTTC; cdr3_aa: CASSPTDLAKNIQYF
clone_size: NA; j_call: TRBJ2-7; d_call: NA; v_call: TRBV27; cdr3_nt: TGTGCCAGCAGTTTATTCCGGGGGAGCTCCTACGAGCAGTACTTC; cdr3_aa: CASSLFRGSSYEQYF
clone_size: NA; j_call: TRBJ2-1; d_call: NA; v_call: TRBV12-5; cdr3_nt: TGTGCTAGTGAACGACAGGTTTACAATGAGCAGTTCTTC; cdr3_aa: CASERQVYNEQFF
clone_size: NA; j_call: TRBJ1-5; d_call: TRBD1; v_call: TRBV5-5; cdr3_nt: TGTGCCAGCAGCCAAGGGGGCTTTGGCAATCAGCCCCAGCATTTT; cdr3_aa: CASSQGGFGNQPQHF
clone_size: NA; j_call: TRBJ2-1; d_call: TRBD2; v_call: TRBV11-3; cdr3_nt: TGTGCCAGCAGTCCCCAAGGCGGCGGGAGGGCCTACAATGAGCAGTTCTTC; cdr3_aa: CASSPQGGGRAYNEQFF
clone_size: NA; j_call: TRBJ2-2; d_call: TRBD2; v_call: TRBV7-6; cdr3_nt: TGTGCCAGCAGCGGACGTCCAGCTAGCGGGGGGATCACCGGGGAGCTGTTTTTT; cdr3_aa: CASSGRPASGGITGELFF
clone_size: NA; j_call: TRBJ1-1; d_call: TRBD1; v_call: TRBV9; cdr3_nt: TGTGCCAGCAGCGTAGTCGACAGGGGTACTGAAGCTTTCTTT; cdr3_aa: CASSVVDRGTEAFF
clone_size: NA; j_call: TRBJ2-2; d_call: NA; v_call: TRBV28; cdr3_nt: TGTGCCAGCAGTTTAGGCCAGAACACCGGGGAGCTGTTTTTT; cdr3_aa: CASSLGQNTGELFF
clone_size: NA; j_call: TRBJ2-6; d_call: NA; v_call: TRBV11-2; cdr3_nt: TGTGCCAGCAGCGATATGGGCCTCAGCTCTGGGGCCAACGTCCTGACTTTC; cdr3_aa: CASSDMGLSSGANVLTF
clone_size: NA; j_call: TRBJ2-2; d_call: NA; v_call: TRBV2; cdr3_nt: TGTGCCACCGTAAGGGTAGCGGCGAACACCGGGGAGCTGTTTTTT; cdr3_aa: CATVRVAANTGELFF
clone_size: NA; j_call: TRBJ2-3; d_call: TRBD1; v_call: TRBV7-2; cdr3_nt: TGTGCCAGCAGCTCAGAAGGGACAGGGCTGATAGATACGCAGTATTTT; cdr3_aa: CASSSEGTGLIDTQYF
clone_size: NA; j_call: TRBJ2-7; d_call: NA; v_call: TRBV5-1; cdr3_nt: TGCGCCAGCAGCTTGGATCCGGGGAATCTCTACGAGCAGTACTTC; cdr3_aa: CASSLDPGNLYEQYF
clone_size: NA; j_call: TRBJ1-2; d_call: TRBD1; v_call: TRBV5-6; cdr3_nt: TGTGCCAGCAGCCGGCGACAGGGCCTTAACTATGGCTACACCTTC; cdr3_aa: CASSRRQGLNYGYTF
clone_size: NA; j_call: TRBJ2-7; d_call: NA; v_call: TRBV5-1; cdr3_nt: TGCGCCAGCAGTCATCGACTAGGGGCCTACGAGCAGTACTTC; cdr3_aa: CASSHRLGAYEQYF
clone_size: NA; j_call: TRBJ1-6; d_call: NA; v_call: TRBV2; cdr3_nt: TGTGCCAGCAGTGAAATCCAGGGGTGGTCACCCCTCCACTTT; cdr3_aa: CASSEIQGWSPLHF
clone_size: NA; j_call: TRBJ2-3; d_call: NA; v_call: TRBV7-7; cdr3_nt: TGTGCCAGCAGCCCCTCACAGGGAGTCACAGATACGCAGTATTTT; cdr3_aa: CASSPSQGVTDTQYF
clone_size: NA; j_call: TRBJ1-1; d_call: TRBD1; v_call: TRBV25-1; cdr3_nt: TGTGCCAGCAGTGAATGGCAGGGGGCTGGAGCTGAAGCTTTCTTT; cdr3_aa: CASSEWQGAGAEAFF
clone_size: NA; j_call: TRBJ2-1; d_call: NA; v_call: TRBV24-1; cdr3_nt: TGTGCCACCAGTGATCCCTCCACTACCTCCAATGAGCAGTTCTTC; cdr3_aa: CATSDPSTTSNEQFF